A selection of T cell receptor beta chains follows, all from one sample in a study of T cells after yellow fever vaccination. MiXCR, run by TCRdb on the 5' RACE reads, gives a single entry per CDR3 protein. The table records hundreds of thousands of distinct CDR3 sequences, approximately 3.9% of them present only once. The specimen was PBMCs, collected on the day of the yellow fever booster vaccination. The source is a man aged 18 to 29 who received the YFV17D yellow fever vaccine. CDR3s include the opening cysteine and the closing phenylalanine or tryptophan. D genes are given only for firm matches. Clone size, where shown, is once, few, many, or a class for clones that have expanded.

>TRBV9|TRBD1|many|TRBJ2-6
TGTGCCAGCAGCGTAGCTATCAGGGGGCAGGGCTCTGGGGCCAACGTCCTGACTTTC
CASSVAIRGQGSGANVLTF
>TRBV29-1|-|many|TRBJ2-3
TGCAGCCCCCATGGGGGATTGACAGATACGCAGTATTTT
CSPHGGLTDTQYF
>TRBV5-1|TRBD1|few|TRBJ2-4
TGCGCCAGCAGCCCGCCCGGGACAGGGATGAACATTCAGTACTTC
CASSPPGTGMNIQYF
>TRBV6-5|-|many|TRBJ2-3
TGTGCCAGCAGTGAAGATGCAGGGGTTTTCACAGATACGCAGTATTTT
CASSEDAGVFTDTQYF
>TRBV18|-|few|TRBJ1-6
TGTGCCAGCTCACCATTCAGTCCGAGCTCCTATAATTCACCCCTCCACTTT
CASSPFSPSSYNSPLHF
>TRBV12-3/TRBV12-4|-|many|TRBJ2-4
TGTGCCAGCCTAGGGGCCCCGTTTGATCAGTACTTC
CASLGAPFDQYF
>TRBV14|TRBD2|-|TRBJ2-3
TGTGCCAGCAGCCAGGACGCGGGGGTCAGCACAGATACGCAGTATTTT
CASSQDAGVSTDTQYF
>TRBV6-5|-|-|TRBJ1-1
TGTGCCAGCAGCTCACCCAGGGGAAGTTACACTGAAGCTTTCTTT
CASSSPRGSYTEAFF
>TRBV12-3/TRBV12-4|-|few|TRBJ1-1
TGTGCCAGCAGTTTTAATGGTCTCACTGAAGCTTTCTTT
CASSFNGLTEAFF
>TRBV3-1|-|-|TRBJ1-5
TGTGCCAGCAGCCAAGATCGACAGCCCCAGCATTTT
CASSQDRQPQHF
>TRBV18|-|-|TRBJ2-4
TGTGCCAGCTCACCTACGTTTGGCACCCTAGCCAAAAACATTCAGTACTTC
CASSPTFGTLAKNIQYF
>TRBV20-1|-|few|TRBJ2-1
TGCAGTGCTAGAGTTGAAGACTACAATGAGCAGTTCTTC
CSARVEDYNEQFF
>TRBV5-1|TRBD1|many|TRBJ1-1
TGCGCCAGCAGCCGACAGGGTATGAACACTGAAGCTTTCTTT
CASSRQGMNTEAFF
>TRBV7-2|-|many|TRBJ1-1
TGTGCCAGCAGCTTTAACGGGGTTTCCTCCACTGAAGCTTTCTTT
CASSFNGVSSTEAFF
>TRBV5-4|-|many|TRBJ1-2
TGTGCCAGCAGCTCAACCTTGGGTGGCTACACCTTC
CASSSTLGGYTF
>TRBV7-2|-|-|TRBJ1-1
TGTGCCAGCACTCTCAGGATGAACACTGAAGCTTTCTTT
CASTLRMNTEAFF
>TRBV12-3/TRBV12-4|-|many|TRBJ2-4
TGTGCCAGCAGTTCCGCACCAACCTTAGCCAAAAACATTCAGTACTTC
CASSSAPTLAKNIQYF
>TRBV7-8|-|few|TRBJ1-2
TGTGCCAGCAGCCCCACTGGAGGGCAGCCCCGGTATGGCTACACCTTC
CASSPTGGQPRYGYTF
>TRBV20-1|-|many|TRBJ2-5
TGCAGTGCCCCCAACCCTTCGGGTCGCGAGACCCAGTACTTC
CSAPNPSGRETQYF
>TRBV11-2|-|many|TRBJ2-3
TGTGCCAGCAGGGGTCTCAGGGTCCACACAGATACGCAGTATTTT
CASRGLRVHTDTQYF
>TRBV7-2|TRBD1|-|TRBJ1-2
TGTGCCAGCAGCTGGGACAGGGTAGGCGGCTACACCTTC
CASSWDRVGGYTF
>TRBV6-4|TRBD1|many|TRBJ2-2
TGTGCCAGCAGTGACCCTGAGAATGGACAGGCGAGGGGCGGGGAGCTGTTTTTT
CASSDPENGQARGGELFF
>TRBV11-2|TRBD1|many|TRBJ2-2
TGTGCCAGCAGTCTTGGAGGGACAGGGGTCACCGGGGAGCTGTTTTTT
CASSLGGTGVTGELFF
>TRBV13|-|-|TRBJ1-1
TGTGCCAGCAGTCTCTGGTGGGCGGACACTGAAGCTTTCTTT
CASSLWWADTEAFF
>TRBV4-2|TRBD2|few|TRBJ2-3
TGTGCCAGCAGCCAAGAGGAGGGGGCGTTAGCGGGGGTCATAGATACGCAGTATTTT
CASSQEEGALAGVIDTQYF
>TRBV5-1|TRBD1|many|TRBJ1-5
TGCGCCAGCAGCTTGGATGGGACAGGGACGGGCAATCAGCCCCAGCATTTT
CASSLDGTGTGNQPQHF
>TRBV12-3/TRBV12-4|-|-|TRBJ2-6
TGTGCCAGCAGTACTCCAAAGGGGGTGTACTCTGGGGCCAACGTCCTGACTTTC
CASSTPKGVYSGANVLTF
>TRBV20-1|TRBD2|many|TRBJ2-1
TGCAGTGCTAGAGTGTCAGCGGGGGGGTACAATGAGCAGTTCTTC
CSARVSAGGYNEQFF
>TRBV6-2/TRBV6-3|-|-|TRBJ1-2
TGTGCCAGCAGTTCCCTACAGGGACCTAACTATGGCTACACCTTC
CASSSLQGPNYGYTF
>TRBV20-1|TRBD1|many|TRBJ1-4
TGCAGTGCTAGAGATCCGCAGGGGGCAGATGAAAAACTGTTTTTT
CSARDPQGADEKLFF
>TRBV7-2|-|few|TRBJ1-2
TGTGCCAGCAGCTTACCCAGCTCTAACTATGGCTACACCTTC
CASSLPSSNYGYTF
>TRBV5-6|-|many|TRBJ1-6
TGTGCCAGCAGCTTTGGGGGATCTCGGAATTCACCCCTCCACTTT
CASSFGGSRNSPLHF
>TRBV11-2|-|many|TRBJ2-3
TGTGCCAGCAGCAGGATGCTTGATACGCAGTATTTT
CASSRMLDTQYF
>TRBV7-2|TRBD2|-|TRBJ2-7
TGTGCCAGCAGCTTTAGCGGGGGGGGCTACGAGCAGTACTTC
CASSFSGGGYEQYF
>TRBV20-1|TRBD1|few|TRBJ1-6
TGCAGTGCTAGAGAAATGGACAGGGACGACTATAATTCACCCCTCCACTTT
CSAREMDRDDYNSPLHF
>TRBV20-1|TRBD2|few|TRBJ2-5
TGCAGTGCTAGGGGCGGGGGGCTCCAAGAGACCCAGTACTTC
CSARGGGLQETQYF
>TRBV2|-|-|TRBJ2-3
TGTGCCAGCAGTCTTAGCCGTGTTGCAGATACGCAGTATTTT
CASSLSRVADTQYF
>TRBV18|-|-|TRBJ1-1
TGTGCCAGCTCACCACCAGCTACGGGGAACACTGAAGCTTTCTTT
CASSPPATGNTEAFF
>TRBV5-1|TRBD2|few|TRBJ2-5
TGCGCCAGCAGCTTCCGAGTTCGGGGGGGCCAAGAGACCCAGTACTTC
CASSFRVRGGQETQYF
>TRBV15|-|many|TRBJ1-1
TGTGCCACCAGTGGCTGGGGGCGAGGAAACACTGAAGCTTTCTTT
CATSGWGRGNTEAFF
>TRBV5-1|-|many|TRBJ1-2
TGCGCCAGCAGCCCGGACGGACAGTGGAACTATGGCTACACCTTC
CASSPDGQWNYGYTF
>TRBV10-2|-|few|TRBJ2-5
TGCGCCAGCAGTGCCCCGGAGGGGGGGAGGGAGACCCAGTACTTC
CASSAPEGGRETQYF
>TRBV20-1|TRBD2|many|TRBJ2-5
TGCAGTGCTAGCCACGCGGGGGCCCAGTACTTC
CSASHAGAQYF
>TRBV4-3|TRBD2|-|TRBJ2-1
TGCGCCAGCAGCCATAGGGCCGGGACTAGCGCTTCCTACAATGAGCAGTTCTTC
CASSHRAGTSASYNEQFF
>TRBV7-2|-|many|TRBJ1-6
TGTGCCAGCAGCTATCTAACAAGGAGTTCACCCCTCCACTTT
CASSYLTRSSPLHF
>TRBV2|TRBD1|many|TRBJ2-7
TGTGCCAGCAGACCGCAACAGGGGGACGAGCAGTACTTC
CASRPQQGDEQYF
>TRBV3-1|TRBD1|many|TRBJ1-2
TGTGCCAGCAGAAGAGACGGGACAGGACTCTATGGCTACACCTTC
CASRRDGTGLYGYTF
>TRBV18|TRBD1|-|TRBJ1-5
TGTGCCAGCTCGCCTACAGGGGACGGGGATATATTTAATCAGCCCCAGCATTTT
CASSPTGDGDIFNQPQHF
>TRBV6-1|-|few|TRBJ2-3
TGTGCCAGCGGAACTAGCCCCGCAGATACGCAGTATTTT
CASGTSPADTQYF
>TRBV9|-|few|TRBJ1-1
TGTGCCAGCAGCGTTTCGGGGGGGAACACTGAAGCTTTCTTT
CASSVSGGNTEAFF
>TRBV20-1|TRBD1|many|TRBJ2-1
TGCAGTTTCAGGGGGATTAAAAACTACAATGAGCAGTTCTTC
CSFRGIKNYNEQFF
>TRBV9|TRBD1|-|TRBJ1-3
TGTGCCAGCAGCCCGGCTGGCGGGACAGTTGGAAACACCATATATTTT
CASSPAGGTVGNTIYF
>TRBV7-9|-|many|TRBJ2-3
TGTGCCAGCAGCCCTCCCGATACGCAGTATTTT
CASSPPDTQYF
>TRBV5-6|-|many|TRBJ2-1
TGTGCCAGCAGCTTGGCCCTGTGGGGGAACGAGCAGTTCTTC
CASSLALWGNEQFF
>TRBV5-1|TRBD2|few|TRBJ2-7
TGCGCCAGCAGCTCCCGGGGCGGGAGGGGCGAGCAGTACTTC
CASSSRGGRGEQYF
>TRBV5-1|-|many|TRBJ2-6
TGCGCCAGCAGGCGGGGAACTGGGGCCAACGTCCTGACTTTC
CASRRGTGANVLTF
>TRBV5-1|-|many|TRBJ2-3
TGCGCCAGCAGCATCGGGACCCTGGGAGCAGATACGCAGTATTTT
CASSIGTLGADTQYF
>TRBV18|-|few|TRBJ2-3
TGTGCCAGCGGGGTGGATACGCAGTATTTT
CASGVDTQYF
>TRBV10-3|-|many|TRBJ2-1
TGTGCCATCAGTGAGTGGAAGGGTGAGCAGTTCTTC
CAISEWKGEQFF